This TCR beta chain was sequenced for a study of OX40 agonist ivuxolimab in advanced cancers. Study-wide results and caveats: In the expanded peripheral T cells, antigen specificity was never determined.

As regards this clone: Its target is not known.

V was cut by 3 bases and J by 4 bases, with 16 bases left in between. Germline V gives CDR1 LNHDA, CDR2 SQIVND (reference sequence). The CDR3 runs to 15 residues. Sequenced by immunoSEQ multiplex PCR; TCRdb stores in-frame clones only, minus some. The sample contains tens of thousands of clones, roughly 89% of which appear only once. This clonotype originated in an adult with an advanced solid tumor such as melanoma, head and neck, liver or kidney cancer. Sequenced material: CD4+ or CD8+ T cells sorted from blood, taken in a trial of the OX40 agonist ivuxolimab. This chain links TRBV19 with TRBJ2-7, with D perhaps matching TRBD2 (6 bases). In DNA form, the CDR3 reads TGTGCCAGTAGTATGACGATCATGGAGGGTTACGAGCAGTACTTC. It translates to CASSMTIMEGYEQYF.